This T cell receptor beta chain was recorded in a study of beta chain features in type 1 diabetes. The length of the CDR3 is 14 residues. Germline-derived CDR1 and CDR2 are MNHEY and SMNVEV (reference sequence). Trimming cost V 5 bases and J 1 base, with 11 bases left between them. Each donor gave one heparinised blood draw averaging about 116 mL. Of the isolated RNA, all was reverse transcribed, and so the sequenced material was expressed TCRB transcripts. About 3.6 million reads on average were seen across naive, central memory and regulatory T cell samples. The data were produced by immunoSEQ multiplex PCR, yet TCRdb's version contains in-frame clones alone and is incomplete. The sample consists of 300,000 or so clones, 13% to 15% of them appearing once. Findings and limits, study-wide: Researchers report that Type 1 diabetes patients had moderately but significantly shorter TCRB CDR3s across all four CD4+ subsets. Whatever favoring of shorter templates PCR might show would apply equally to patients and controls.

A few counts support this clone. What it binds is not known. Sequenced: naive CD4+ T cells from blood. This TCR was sampled from a man younger than 45 with type 1 diabetes. This chain connects TRBV27 to TRBJ1-1; D is perhaps TRBD1 (5 bases). CDR3 coding DNA: TGTGCCAGCAGTCCTAGGACAAAGAACACTGAAGCTTTCTTT. Protein sequence: CASSPRTKNTEAFF.